This is a list of T cell receptor beta chains from one sample in a study of blood T cell repertoires in COVID-19. The repertoire was sequenced with immunoSEQ multiplex PCR; TCRdb's copy has only in-frame clones and lacks some. The sample includes approximately 60,000 clones, roughly 84% of them seen just once. The specimen was peripheral blood. All receptors derive from a man in his sixties or seventies with active COVID-19. Each CDR3 is given with its conserved first and last residue. Fields, in order: J gene, D gene, V gene, clone size, CDR3 DNA, CDR3 protein. The D gene is left open where the match is weak. The size entry is marked missing in some rows and otherwise reads once, few, many or a size class.

TRBJ2-7 . TRBV9 . TGTGCCAGCAGCGTGCAGGGGAGCTCCTACGAGCAGTACTTC CASSVQGSSYEQYF
TRBJ2-7 TRBD1 TRBV6-5 . TGTGCCAGCAGGAAACCGGGACAGGGATACGAGCAGTACTTC CASRKPGQGYEQYF
TRBJ2-1 . TRBV6-6 few TGTGCCAGCAGTTACACGGACTTATACAATGAGCAGTTCTTC CASSYTDLYNEQFF
TRBJ2-7 . TRBV6-5 . TGTGCCAGCACCCCACCGGGACAGGAGGGACTAGCTTCCTTC CASTPPGQEGLASF
TRBJ2-1 TRBD2 TRBV10-3 few TGTGCCACCTCACTAGCGGGCCTCTACAATGAGCAGTTCTTC CATSLAGLYNEQFF
TRBJ1-5 . TRBV12-3/TRBV12-4 . TGTGCCAGCAGTCTAGAGACTCGGCCCCAGCATTTT CASSLETRPQHF
TRBJ2-7 . TRBV7-2 . TGTGCCAGCAGCTTCACGGGAGACTCCTACGAGCAGTACTTC CASSFTGDSYEQYF
TRBJ1-2 . TRBV9 . TGTGCCAGCAGCGTTTTTCATAGCGGGGAGGGGGGCTACACCTTC CASSVFHSGEGGYTF
TRBJ2-3 TRBD2 TRBV7-9 . TGTGCCAGCAGCTTTGCTAGCGGGAGGGCCGGCACAGATACGCAGTATTTT CASSFASGRAGTDTQYF
TRBJ1-1 . TRBV9 . TGTGCCAGCAGCGTAGATCCAGGGAGGGCCATGAACACTGAAGCTTTCTTT CASSVDPGRAMNTEAFF
TRBJ1-2 . TRBV6-5 . TGTGCCAGCAGGATTACAGCGGAGGAAGGCTACACCTTC CASRITAEEGYTF
TRBJ1-6 TRBD1 TRBV2 few TGTGCCAGCGCGGACAGGGAATATTCACCCCTCCACTTT CASADREYSPLHF
TRBJ2-1 TRBD2 TRBV6-8 . TGTGCCAGCAGTTACTCGACCAGGACTAGCGGGAGGGGAGGTGAGCAGTTCTTC CASSYSTRTSGRGGEQFF
TRBJ1-3 . TRBV6-2/TRBV6-3 few TGTGCCAGCAGTCCACGGGGGATGCGTGGAAACACCATATATTTT CASSPRGMRGNTIYF
TRBJ1-3 . TRBV28 . TGTGCCAGCAGTTCCTGGACAGTATCCTCTGGAAACACCATATATTTT CASSSWTVSSGNTIYF
TRBJ1-1 TRBD1 TRBV2 . TGTGCCAGCTTGAGACAGGGGGATGGGACTGAAGCTTTCTTT CASLRQGDGTEAFF
TRBJ2-7 TRBD2 TRBV7-9 . TGTGCCAGCAGCTTCCCTCGACTAGCGGGAGGCTACGAGCAGTACTTC CASSFPRLAGGYEQYF
TRBJ2-7 . TRBV3-1/TRBV3-2 . TGTGCCAGCAGCCTCCTCCGCGAGCAGTACTTC CASSLLREQYF
TRBJ2-5 . TRBV7-2 . TGTGCCAGCAGCTTCGGGATGAGGGAAGAGACCCAGTACTTC CASSFGMREETQYF
TRBJ2-5 . TRBV7-2 . TGTGCCAGCAGCTTAGAGGTTAGGACAAGCCAAGAGACCCAGTACTTC CASSLEVRTSQETQYF
TRBJ2-1 . TRBV7-2 . TGTGCCAGCAGCACAGGGGGGGGGACCTACAATGAGCAGTTCTTC CASSTGGGTYNEQFF
TRBJ2-3 . TRBV2 many TGTGCCAGCAGCGGAGAAAACACAGATACGCAGTATTTT CASSGENTDTQYF
TRBJ2-5 . TRBV7-9 . TGTGCCAGCAGCCCCCGCGTCGGGGGTAAGGAGACCCAGTACTTC CASSPRVGGKETQYF
TRBJ1-6 . TRBV10-3 . TGTGCCATCGGGGGCAGCGGTAATTCACCCCTCCACTTT CAIGGSGNSPLHF
TRBJ1-1 TRBD1 TRBV5-1 . TGCGCCAGCAGCTTGGCGCGACAGGGGAACACTGAAGCTTTCTTT CASSLARQGNTEAFF
TRBJ2-7 TRBD1 TRBV11-2 . TGTGCTTCCAACCCGCGAGCAGGGACAGGGTTCGGAGGCGAGCAGTACTTC CASNPRAGTGFGGEQYF
TRBJ2-5 TRBD2 TRBV7-8 once TGTGCCAGCAGCTTTAGCGGGACGGAGACCCAGTACTTC CASSFSGTETQYF
TRBJ2-7 . TRBV6-2/TRBV6-3 . TGTGCCAGCAGCCGCGGGCCAGGCTACGAGCAGTACTTC CASSRGPGYEQYF
TRBJ1-1 TRBD1 TRBV3-1/TRBV3-2 few TGTGCCAGCAGCCCTCCGTTTTTGGCAGGGGGTCACTATAAGGGTTTCTTT CASSPPFLAGGHYKGFF
TRBJ1-2 TRBD1 TRBV18 few TGTGCCAGCTCACCACCTGGGACAGACTATGGCTACACCTTC CASSPPGTDYGYTF
TRBJ2-7 TRBD1 TRBV12-5 . TGTGCTAGTGGTTTCCCGGGACAGTACTACGAGCAGTACTTC CASGFPGQYYEQYF
TRBJ2-3 . TRBV11-3 . TGTGCCAGCAGCTTACGGAGCACAGATACGCAGTATTTT CASSLRSTDTQYF
TRBJ1-1 TRBD1 TRBV4-3 . TGCGCCAGCAGCCAAGAACTCGACAGGGGGGCCACTGAAGCTTTCTTT CASSQELDRGATEAFF
TRBJ2-3 . TRBV5-1 . TGCGCCAGCAGCTTGGGCCAGGGTGGCTCAGATACGCAGTATTTT CASSLGQGGSDTQYF
TRBJ2-3 TRBD2 TRBV7-2 . TGTGCCAGCAGCTTGGGGCAAGCGGGGGGCCTCACAGATACGCAGTATTTT CASSLGQAGGLTDTQYF
TRBJ1-2 TRBD1 TRBV2 . TGTGCCAGCAGTCGACCGGGACAGGGCTATGGCTACACCTTC CASSRPGQGYGYTF